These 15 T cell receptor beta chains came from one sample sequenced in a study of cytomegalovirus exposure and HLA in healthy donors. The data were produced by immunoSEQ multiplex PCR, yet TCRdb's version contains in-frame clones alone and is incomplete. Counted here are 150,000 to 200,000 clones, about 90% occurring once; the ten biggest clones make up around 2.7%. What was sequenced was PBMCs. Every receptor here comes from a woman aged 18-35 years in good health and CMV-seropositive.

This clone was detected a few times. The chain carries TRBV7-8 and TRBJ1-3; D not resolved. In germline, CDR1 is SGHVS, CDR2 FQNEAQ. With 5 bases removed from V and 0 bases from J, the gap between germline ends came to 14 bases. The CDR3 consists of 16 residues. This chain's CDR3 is CASSNRERFSGNTIYF. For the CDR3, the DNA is TGTGCCAGCAGCAACCGGGAACGGTTCTCTGGAAACACCATATATTTT.

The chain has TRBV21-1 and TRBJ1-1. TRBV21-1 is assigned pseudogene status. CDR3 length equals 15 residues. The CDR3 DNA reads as TGTGCCAGCAGGCCCCCACGGAGAGCGAACACTGAAGCTTTCTTT. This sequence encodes CASRPPRRANTEAFF.

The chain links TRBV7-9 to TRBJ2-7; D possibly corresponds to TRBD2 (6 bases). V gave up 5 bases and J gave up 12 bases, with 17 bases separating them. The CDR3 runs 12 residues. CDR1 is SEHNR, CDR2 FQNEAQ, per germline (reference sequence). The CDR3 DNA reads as TGTGCCAGCAGCCCTCCGATGGAGGGTCGGTACTTC. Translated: CASSPPMEGRYF. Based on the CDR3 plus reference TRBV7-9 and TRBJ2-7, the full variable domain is DTGVSQNPRHKITKRGQNVTFRCDPISEHNRLYWYRQTLGQGPEFLTYFQNEAQLEKSRLLSDRFSAERPKGSFSTLEIQRTEQGDSAMYLCASSPPMEGRYFGPGTRLTVT.

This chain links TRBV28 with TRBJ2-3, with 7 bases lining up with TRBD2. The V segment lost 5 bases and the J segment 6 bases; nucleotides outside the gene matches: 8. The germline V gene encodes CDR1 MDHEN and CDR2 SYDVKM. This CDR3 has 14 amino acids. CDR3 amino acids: CASSLRTRWDTQYF. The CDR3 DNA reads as TGTGCCAGCAGTCTTCGGACTAGGTGGGATACGCAGTATTTT. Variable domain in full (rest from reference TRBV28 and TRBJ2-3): DVKVTQSSRYLVKRTGEKVFLECVQDMDHENMFWYRQDPGLGLRLIYFSYDVKMKEKGDIPEGYSVSREKKERFSLILESASTNQTSMYLCASSLRTRWDTQYFGPGTRLTVL.

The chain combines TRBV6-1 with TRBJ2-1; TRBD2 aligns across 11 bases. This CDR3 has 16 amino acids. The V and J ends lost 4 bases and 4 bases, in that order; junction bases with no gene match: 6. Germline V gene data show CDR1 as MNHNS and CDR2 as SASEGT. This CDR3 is CASSAPTSGAYNEQFF. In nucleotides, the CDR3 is TGTGCCAGCAGTGCTCCGACTAGCGGGGCATACAATGAGCAGTTCTTC.

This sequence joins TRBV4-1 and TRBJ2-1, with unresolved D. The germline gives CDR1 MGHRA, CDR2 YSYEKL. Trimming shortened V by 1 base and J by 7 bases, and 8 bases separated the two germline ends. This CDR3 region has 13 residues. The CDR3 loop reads CASSQVHSNEQFF. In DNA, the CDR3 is TGCGCCAGCAGCCAAGTACATTCGAATGAGCAGTTCTTC.

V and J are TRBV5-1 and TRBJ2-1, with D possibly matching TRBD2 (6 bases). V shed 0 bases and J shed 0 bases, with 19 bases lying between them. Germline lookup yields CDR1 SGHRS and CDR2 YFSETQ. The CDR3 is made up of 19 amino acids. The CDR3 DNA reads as TGCGCCAGCAGCTTGGGGGGCCCGGGACTTCTTAGCTCCTACAATGAGCAGTTCTTC. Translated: CASSLGGPGLLSSYNEQFF. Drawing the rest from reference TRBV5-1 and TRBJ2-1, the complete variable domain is KAGVTQTPRYLIKTRGQQVTLSCSPISGHRSVSWYQQTPGQGLQFLFEYFSETQRNKGNFPGRFSGRQFSNSRSEMNVSTLELGDSALYLCASSLGGPGLLSSYNEQFFGPGTRLTVL.

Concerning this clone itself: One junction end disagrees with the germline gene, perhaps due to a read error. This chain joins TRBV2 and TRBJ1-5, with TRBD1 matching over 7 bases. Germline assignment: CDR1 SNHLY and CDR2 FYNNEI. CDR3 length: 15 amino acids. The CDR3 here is CASTEGGAGNQPQHF. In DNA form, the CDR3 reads TGTGCCAGCACTGAAGGGGGCGCGGGAAATCAGCCCCAGCATTTT. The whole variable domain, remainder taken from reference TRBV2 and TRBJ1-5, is EPEVTQTPSHQVTQMGQEVILRCVPISNHLYFYWYRQILGQKVEFLVSFYNNEISEKSEIFDDQFSVERPDGSNFTLKIRSTKLEDSAMYFCASTEGGAGNQPQHFGDGTRLSIL.

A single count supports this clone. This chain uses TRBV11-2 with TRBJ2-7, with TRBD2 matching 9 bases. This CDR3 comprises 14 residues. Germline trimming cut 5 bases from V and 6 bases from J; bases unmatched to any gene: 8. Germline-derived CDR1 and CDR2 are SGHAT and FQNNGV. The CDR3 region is CASSNSGRISEQYF. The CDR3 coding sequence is TGTGCCAGCAGCAATAGCGGGAGAATAAGCGAGCAGTACTTC.

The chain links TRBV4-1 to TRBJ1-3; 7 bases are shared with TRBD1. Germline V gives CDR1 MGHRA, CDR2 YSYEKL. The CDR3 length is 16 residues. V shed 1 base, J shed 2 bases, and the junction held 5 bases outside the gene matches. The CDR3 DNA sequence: TGCGCCAGCAGCCAAGTCGGGACAGCTCCTGGAAACACCATATATTTT. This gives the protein CASSQVGTAPGNTIYF.

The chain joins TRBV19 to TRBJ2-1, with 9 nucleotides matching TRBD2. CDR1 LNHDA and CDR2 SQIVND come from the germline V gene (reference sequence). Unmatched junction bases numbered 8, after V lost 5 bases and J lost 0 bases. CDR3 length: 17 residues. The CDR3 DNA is TGTGCCAGTAGTTACAGCGGGAGGTCCCCCTCCTACAATGAGCAGTTCTTC. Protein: CASSYSGRSPSYNEQFF.

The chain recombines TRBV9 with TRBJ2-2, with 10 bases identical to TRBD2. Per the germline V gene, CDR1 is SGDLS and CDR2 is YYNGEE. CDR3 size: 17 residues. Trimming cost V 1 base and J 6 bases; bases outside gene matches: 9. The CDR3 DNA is TGTGCCAGCAGCGTATATAGCGGGAGGAGGAGGGCCGGGGAGCTGTTTTTT. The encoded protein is CASSVYSGRRRAGELFF.

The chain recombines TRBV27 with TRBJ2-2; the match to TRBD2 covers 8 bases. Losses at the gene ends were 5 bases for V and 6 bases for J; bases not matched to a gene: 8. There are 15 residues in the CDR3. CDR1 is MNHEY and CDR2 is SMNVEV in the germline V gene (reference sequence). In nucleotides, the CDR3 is TGTGCCAGCAGTAGGGGACTAGATCGCGCCGGGGAGCTGTTTTTT. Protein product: CASSRGLDRAGELFF.

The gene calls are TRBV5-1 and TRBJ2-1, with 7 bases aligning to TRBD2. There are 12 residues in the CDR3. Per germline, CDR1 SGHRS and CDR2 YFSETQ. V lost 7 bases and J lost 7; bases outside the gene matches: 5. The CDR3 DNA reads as TGCGCCAGCGGACTAGGTTCAAATGAGCAGTTCTTC. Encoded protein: CASGLGSNEQFF. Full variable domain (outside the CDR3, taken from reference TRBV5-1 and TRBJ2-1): KAGVTQTPRYLIKTRGQQVTLSCSPISGHRSVSWYQQTPGQGLQFLFEYFSETQRNKGNFPGRFSGRQFSNSRSEMNVSTLELGDSALYLCASGLGSNEQFFGPGTRLTVL.

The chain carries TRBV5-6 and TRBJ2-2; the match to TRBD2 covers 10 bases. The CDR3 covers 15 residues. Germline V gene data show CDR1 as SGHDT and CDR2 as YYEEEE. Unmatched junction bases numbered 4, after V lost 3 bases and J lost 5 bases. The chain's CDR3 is CASSSSGSPTGELFF. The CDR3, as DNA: TGTGCCAGCAGCTCTAGCGGGAGTCCGACCGGGGAGCTGTTTTTT.